This entry describes one T cell receptor (beta chain). This entry comes from a study of blood T cell repertoires in COVID-19. This CDR3 comprises 18 residues. The V segment lost 0 bases and the J segment 9 bases; nucleotides outside the gene matches: 13. The germline V gene has CDR1 LGHNA and CDR2 YNFKEQ. TCRdb's copy holds only in-frame clones and misses some; the assay was immunoSEQ multiplex PCR. The profile covers over 150,000 clones, with 70% to 90% appearing a single time and 5.5% to 8% taken by the ten largest. The sequence derives from an older man with COVID-19, enrolled during active disease. Sequenced input: peripheral blood. This chain links TRBV4-2 with TRBJ2-4, with 11 bases lining up with TRBD2. CDR3 sequence: CASSQEVAPSGGSSIQYF. CDR3 coding DNA: TGTGCCAGCAGCCAAGAAGTAGCTCCTAGCGGGGGGTCGAGCATTCAGTACTTC.